The sequence of this T cell receptor beta chain was determined in a study of CD4 T cells in relation to SARS-CoV-2 and coronaviruses. Overall study findings and caveats: Each donor contributed either pre-pandemic or post-infection samples, not both.

The CDR3 length is 15 residues. Germline V gene lookup returns CDR1 SEHNR and CDR2 FQNEAQ (reference sequence). V was clipped by 5 bases and J by 2 bases, with 10 bases between them. This table comes from immunoSEQ multiplex PCR, and its TCRdb copy is limited to in-frame clones, with some not included. The sample lists about 40,000 clones, about four fifths occurring once. Remarks on this clone: As yet, its antigen is unknown.

The sequence was collected from an adult with COVID-19. The chain employs TRBV7-9 and TRBJ1-6, with a weak D call TRBD1 (6 bases). Specimen: naive CD4+ T cells from PBMCs, cultured in vitro. Specified subset: naive CD4+ T cells isolated by negative enrichment. The CDR3 sequence: CASSATGTYNSPLHF. CDR3 sequence (DNA): TGTGCCAGCAGCGCAACAGGGACCTATAATTCACCCCTCCACTTT.